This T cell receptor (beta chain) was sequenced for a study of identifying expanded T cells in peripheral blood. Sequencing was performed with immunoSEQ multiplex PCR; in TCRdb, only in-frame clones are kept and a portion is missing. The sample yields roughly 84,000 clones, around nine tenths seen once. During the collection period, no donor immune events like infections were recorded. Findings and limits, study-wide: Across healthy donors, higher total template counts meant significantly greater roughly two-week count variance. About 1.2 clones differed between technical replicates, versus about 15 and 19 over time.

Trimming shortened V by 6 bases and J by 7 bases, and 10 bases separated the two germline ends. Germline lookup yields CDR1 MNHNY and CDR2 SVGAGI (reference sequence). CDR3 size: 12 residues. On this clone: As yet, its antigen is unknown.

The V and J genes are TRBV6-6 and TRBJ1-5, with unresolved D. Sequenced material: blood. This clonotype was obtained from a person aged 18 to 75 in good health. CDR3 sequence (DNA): TGTGCCAGCAGCATATCCGGACAGCCCCAGCATTTT. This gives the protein CASSISGQPQHF.